These 8 T cell receptor beta chains came from one sample sequenced in a study of identifying expanded T cells in peripheral blood. The assay was immunoSEQ multiplex PCR, and TCRdb's table has in-frame clones only and misses some. The repertoire consists of around 80,000 clones, with approximately 87% occurring once and the leading ten covering around 3.3%. Input material: blood. The receptors derive from a person aged 18-70 years in good health.

V and J are TRBV19 and TRBJ1-3, with TRBD1 matching over 8 bases. This CDR3 comprises 13 residues. V shed 10 bases and J 4 bases; nucleotides not matched to a gene: 6. Per the germline V gene, CDR1 is LNHDA and CDR2 is SQIVND (reference sequence). The chain's CDR3 is CATETGVGNTIYF. The CDR3 DNA reads as TGTGCCACCGAGACAGGGGTCGGAAACACCATATATTTT. Filled out from reference TRBV19 and TRBJ1-3, the complete variable domain reads DGGITQSPKYLFRKEGQNVTLSCEQNLNHDAMYWYRQDPGQGLRLIYYSQIVNDFQKGDIAEGYSVSREKKESFPLTVTSAQKNPTAFYLCATETGVGNTIYFGEGSWLTVV.

V gene TRBV21-1 combines with J gene TRBJ2-4; the table names TRBD2, a call not compared with the DNA. TRBV21-1 is described as a pseudogene. The CDR3 spans 17 residues. CDR3 loop: CASSEMGYYLAKNIQYF. The CDR3 bases are TGTGCCAGCAGCGAAATGGGTTACTATCTTGCCAAAAACATTCAGTACTTC.

The chain combines TRBV4-2 with TRBJ2-7, with D possibly being TRBD2 (5 bases). The CDR3 contains 15 residues. The V end lost 1 base, the J end lost 5 bases, and 15 bases lay between the germline ends. CDR1 and CDR2 (germline): LGHNA, YNFKEQ. As DNA, the CDR3 is TGTGCCAGCAGCCAAGTGGGCAGCGGTATAGACGAGCAGTACTTC. Amino acid sequence: CASSQVGSGIDEQYF.

The chain uses TRBV7-9 and TRBJ2-2; D might be TRBD1 or TRBD2, each matching 5 bases. Trimming took 5 bases from V and 3 from J, leaving 16 bases between them. CDR1 and CDR2 (germline): SEHNR, FQNEAQ (reference sequence). The CDR3 runs to 16 residues. The CDR3 is CASSPTGRGHTGELFF. The DNA of the CDR3 is TGTGCCAGCAGCCCTACGGGGCGTGGGCACACCGGGGAGCTGTTTTTT.

This chain's CDR3 is CASSLAGAGSYEQYF. The CDR3 DNA reads as TGTGCCAGCAGCTTGGCCGGAGCGGGTTCCTACGAGCAGTACTTC. The chain carries TRBV5-5 and TRBJ2-7; D might be TRBD2 (6 bases). CDR3 length: 15 amino acids. V was clipped by 0 bases and J by 1 base, with 11 bases between them. Germline V lookup: CDR1 SGHKS, CDR2 YYEKEE (reference sequence).

This chain joins TRBV4-2 and TRBJ1-2; no definite D call. Germline CDR1 reads LGHNA; CDR2 reads YNFKEQ. The CDR3 is made up of 14 amino acids. The germline V and J ends were trimmed by 0 bases and 8 bases, with 13 bases remaining between them. CDR3 DNA sequence: TGTGCCAGCAGCCAAGATTTACAGCCTCGGGGCTACACCTTC. As protein: CASSQDLQPRGYTF.

This chain links TRBV13 with TRBJ1-3; D uncertain. Per the germline V gene, CDR1 is PRHDT and CDR2 is FYEKMQ (reference sequence). This CDR3 has 16 amino acids. The V gene lost 5 bases and the J gene lost 0 bases, with 14 bases spanning the gap. DNA for the CDR3: TGTGCCAGCAGCCTAAGCCAGCGCTTCTCTGGAAACACCATATATTTT. It specifies CASSLSQRFSGNTIYF.

This clone was recorded a few times. The rearrangement links TRBV7-2 to TRBJ1-5; D not resolved. The length of the CDR3 is 14 residues. Germline assignment: CDR1 SGHTA and CDR2 FQGNSA. Trimming left V 5 bases short and J 0 bases short, with 8 bases between. The CDR3 region is CASSVDGSNQPQHF. The CDR3 DNA is TGTGCCAGCAGCGTAGACGGTAGCAATCAGCCCCAGCATTTT.